This record looks at one T cell receptor beta chain sequence and its context. Profiled with immunoSEQ multiplex PCR; TCRdb holds only in-frame clones, not every one. The sample shows about 120,000 clones, under 95% of them seen only once. The sample belongs to a study of T cell changes during pregnancy in multiple sclerosis. Trimming stripped 1 base from V and 3 bases from J, with 10 bases between. Per the germline V gene, CDR1 is MGHRA and CDR2 is YSYEKL. This CDR3 spans 15 amino acids. V usage is TRBV4-1 and J usage is TRBJ1-3; possibly TRBD1 for D (5 bases). This receptor was taken from a female donor with multiple sclerosis, enrolled in a pregnancy study. Here the sequenced sample was peripheral blood, taken before pregnancy. In DNA form, the CDR3 reads TGCGCCAGCAGCCAAGGTTCAGGGTATGGAAACACCATATATTTT. Translating it yields CASSQGSGYGNTIYF.